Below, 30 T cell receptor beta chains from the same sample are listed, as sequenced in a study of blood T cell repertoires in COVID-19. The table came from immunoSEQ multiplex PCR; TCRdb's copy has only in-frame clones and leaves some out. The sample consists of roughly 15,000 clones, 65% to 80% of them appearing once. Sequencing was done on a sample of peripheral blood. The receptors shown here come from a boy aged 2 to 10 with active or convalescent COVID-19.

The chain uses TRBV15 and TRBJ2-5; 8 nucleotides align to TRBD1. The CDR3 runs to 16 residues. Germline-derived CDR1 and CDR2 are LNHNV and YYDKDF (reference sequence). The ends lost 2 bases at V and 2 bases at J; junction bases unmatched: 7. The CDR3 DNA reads TGTGCCACCAGCAGATGGATTACAGGGGGACAAGAGACCCAGTACTTC. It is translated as CATSRWITGGQETQYF.

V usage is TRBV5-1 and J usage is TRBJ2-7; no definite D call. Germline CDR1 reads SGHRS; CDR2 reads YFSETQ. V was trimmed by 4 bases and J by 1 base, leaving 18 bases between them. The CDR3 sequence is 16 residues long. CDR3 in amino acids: CASSPHPGQLSYEQYF. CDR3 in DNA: TGCGCCAGCAGCCCACACCCTGGGCAGCTATCCTACGAGCAGTACTTC.

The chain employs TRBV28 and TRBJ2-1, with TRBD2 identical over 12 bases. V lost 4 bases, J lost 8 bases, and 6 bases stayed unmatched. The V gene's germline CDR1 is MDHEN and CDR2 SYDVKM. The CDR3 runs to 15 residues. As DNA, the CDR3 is TGTGCCAGCAGTTGGGCACTAGCGGGAGGCTATGAGCAGTTCTTC. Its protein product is CASSWALAGGYEQFF.

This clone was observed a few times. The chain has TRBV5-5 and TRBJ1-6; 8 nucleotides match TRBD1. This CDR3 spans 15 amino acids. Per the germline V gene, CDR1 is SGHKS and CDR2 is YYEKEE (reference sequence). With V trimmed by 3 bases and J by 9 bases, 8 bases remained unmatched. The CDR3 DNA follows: TGTGCCAGCAGCTCCCAGACAGGGGCATTTTCACCCCTCCACTTT. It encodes CASSSQTGAFSPLHF. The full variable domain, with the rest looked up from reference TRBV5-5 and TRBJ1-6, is DAGVTQSPTHLIKTRGQQVTLRCSPISGHKSVSWYQQVLGQGPQFIFQYYEKEERGRGNFPDRFSARQFPNYSSELNVNALLLGDSALYLCASSSQTGAFSPLHFGNGTRLTVT.

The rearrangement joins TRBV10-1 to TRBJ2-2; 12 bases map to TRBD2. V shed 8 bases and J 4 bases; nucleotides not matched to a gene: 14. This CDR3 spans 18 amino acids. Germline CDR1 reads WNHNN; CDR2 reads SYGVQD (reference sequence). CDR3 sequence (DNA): TGCGCCAGCGGGGAGAGACGGACTAGCGGGGAAAGCACCGGGGAGCTGTTTTTT. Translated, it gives CASGERRTSGESTGELFF.

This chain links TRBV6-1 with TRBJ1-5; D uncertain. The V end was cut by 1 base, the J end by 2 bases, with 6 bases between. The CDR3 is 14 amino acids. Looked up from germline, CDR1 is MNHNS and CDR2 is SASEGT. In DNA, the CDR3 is TGTGCCAGCAGTGAAGGTCCGGGCAATCAGCCCCAGCATTTT. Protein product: CASSEGPGNQPQHF.

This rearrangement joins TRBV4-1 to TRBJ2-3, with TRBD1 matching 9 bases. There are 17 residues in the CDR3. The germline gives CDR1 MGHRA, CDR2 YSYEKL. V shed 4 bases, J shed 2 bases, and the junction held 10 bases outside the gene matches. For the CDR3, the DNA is TGCGCCAGCAGCCGAGAACCGGGACAGGGCCTCACAGATACGCAGTATTTT. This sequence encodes CASSREPGQGLTDTQYF.

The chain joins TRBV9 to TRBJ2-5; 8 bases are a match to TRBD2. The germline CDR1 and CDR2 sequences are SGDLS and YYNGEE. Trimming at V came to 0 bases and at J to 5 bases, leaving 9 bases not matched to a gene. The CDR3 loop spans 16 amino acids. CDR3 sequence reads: CASSVAGGGSGETQYF. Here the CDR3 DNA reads TGTGCCAGCAGCGTAGCGGGGGGGGGTTCGGGTGAGACCCAGTACTTC. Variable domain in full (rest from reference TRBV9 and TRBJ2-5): DSGVTQTPKHLITATGQRVTLRCSPRSGDLSVYWYQQSLDQGLQFLIQYYNGEERAKGNILERFSAQQFPDLHSELNLSSLELGDSALYFCASSVAGGGSGETQYFGPGTRLLVL.

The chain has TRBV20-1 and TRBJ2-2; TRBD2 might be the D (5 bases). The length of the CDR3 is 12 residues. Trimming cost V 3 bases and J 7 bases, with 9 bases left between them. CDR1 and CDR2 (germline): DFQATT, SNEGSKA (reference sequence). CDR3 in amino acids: CSASRGNGELFF. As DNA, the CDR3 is TGCAGTGCTAGTCGGGGTAACGGGGAGCTGTTTTTT.

CDR3 sequence (DNA): TGTGCCAGCATCCTAGTCGCGGGACAGGGCAACACTGAAGCTTTCTTT. This codes for CASILVAGQGNTEAFF. This chain joins TRBV28 and TRBJ1-1; 9 bases agree with TRBD1. Trimming cost V 7 bases and J 2 bases; bases outside gene matches: 11. CDR3 length: 16 amino acids. Germline-derived CDR1 and CDR2 are MDHEN and SYDVKM.

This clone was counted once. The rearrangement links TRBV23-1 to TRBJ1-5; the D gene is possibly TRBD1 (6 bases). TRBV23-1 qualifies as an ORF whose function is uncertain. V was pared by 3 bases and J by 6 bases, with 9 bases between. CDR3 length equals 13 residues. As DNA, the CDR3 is TGCGCCAGCAGTCATTCACAGGGTCAGCCCCAGCATTTT. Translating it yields CASSHSQGQPQHF.

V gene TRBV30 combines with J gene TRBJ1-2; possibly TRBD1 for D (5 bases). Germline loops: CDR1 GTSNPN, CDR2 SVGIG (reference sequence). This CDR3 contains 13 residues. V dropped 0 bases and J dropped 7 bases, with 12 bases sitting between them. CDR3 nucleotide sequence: TGTGCCTGGAGTGTTTCATCAGGGCGTGGCTACACCTTC. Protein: CAWSVSSGRGYTF.

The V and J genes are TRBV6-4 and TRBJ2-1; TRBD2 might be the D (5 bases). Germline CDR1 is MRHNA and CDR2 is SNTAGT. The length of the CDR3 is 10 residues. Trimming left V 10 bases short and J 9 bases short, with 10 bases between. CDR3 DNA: TGTGCCACTCGGGGAAGTGAGCAGTTCTTC. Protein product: CATRGSEQFF.

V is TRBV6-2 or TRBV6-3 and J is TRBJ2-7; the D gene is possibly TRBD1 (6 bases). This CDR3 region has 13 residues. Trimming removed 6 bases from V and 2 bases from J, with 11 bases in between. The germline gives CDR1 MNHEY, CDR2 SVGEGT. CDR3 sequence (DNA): TGTGCCAGCAGCACAGGGACCCCCTACGAGCAGTACTTC. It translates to CASSTGTPYEQYF.

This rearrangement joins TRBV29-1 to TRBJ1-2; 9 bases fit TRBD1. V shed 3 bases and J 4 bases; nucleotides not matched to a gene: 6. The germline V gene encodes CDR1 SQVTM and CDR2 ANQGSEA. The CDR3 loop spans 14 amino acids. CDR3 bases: TGCAGCGTTGAGCACAGGGGGCTTAGCTATGGCTACACCTTC. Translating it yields CSVEHRGLSYGYTF.

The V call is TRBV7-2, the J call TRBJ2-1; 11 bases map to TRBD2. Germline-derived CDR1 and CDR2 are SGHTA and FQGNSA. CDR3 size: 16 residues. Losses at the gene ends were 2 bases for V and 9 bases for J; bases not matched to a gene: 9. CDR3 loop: CASSLQIAGGPVEQFF. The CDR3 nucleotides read TGTGCCAGCAGCTTACAAATAGCGGGGGGGCCGGTTGAGCAGTTCTTC.

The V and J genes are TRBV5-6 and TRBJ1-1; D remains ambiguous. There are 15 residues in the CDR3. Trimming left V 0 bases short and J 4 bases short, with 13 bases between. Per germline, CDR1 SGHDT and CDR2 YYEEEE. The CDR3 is CASSLGGTRGTEAFF. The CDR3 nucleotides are TGTGCCAGCAGCTTGGGGGGAACACGGGGCACTGAAGCTTTCTTT.

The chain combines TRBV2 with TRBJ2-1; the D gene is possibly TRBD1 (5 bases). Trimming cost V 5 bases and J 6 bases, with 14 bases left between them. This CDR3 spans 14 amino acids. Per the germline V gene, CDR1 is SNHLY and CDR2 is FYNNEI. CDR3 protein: CASSPDNSANEQFF. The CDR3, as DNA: TGTGCCAGCAGTCCGGACAATTCAGCCAATGAGCAGTTCTTC.

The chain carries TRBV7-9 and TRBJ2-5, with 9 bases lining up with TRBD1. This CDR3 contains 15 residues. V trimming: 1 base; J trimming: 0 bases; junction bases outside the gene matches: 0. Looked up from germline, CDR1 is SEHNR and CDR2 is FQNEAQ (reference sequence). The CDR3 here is CASSLGDRDQETQYF. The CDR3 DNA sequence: TGTGCCAGCAGCTTAGGGGACAGGGACCAAGAGACCCAGTACTTC.

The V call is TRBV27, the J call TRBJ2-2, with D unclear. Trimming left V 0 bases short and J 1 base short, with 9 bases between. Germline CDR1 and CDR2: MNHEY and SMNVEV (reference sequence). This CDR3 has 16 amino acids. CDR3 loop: CASSLSRSVNTGELFF. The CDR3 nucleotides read TGTGCCAGCAGTTTATCTAGGAGTGTGAACACCGGGGAGCTGTTTTTT.

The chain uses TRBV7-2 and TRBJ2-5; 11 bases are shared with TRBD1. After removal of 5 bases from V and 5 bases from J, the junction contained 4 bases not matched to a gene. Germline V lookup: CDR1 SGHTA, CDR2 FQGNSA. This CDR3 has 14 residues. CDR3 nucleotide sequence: TGTGCCAGCAGCCCGGACAGGGGGCAGGAGACCCAGTACTTC. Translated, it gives CASSPDRGQETQYF.

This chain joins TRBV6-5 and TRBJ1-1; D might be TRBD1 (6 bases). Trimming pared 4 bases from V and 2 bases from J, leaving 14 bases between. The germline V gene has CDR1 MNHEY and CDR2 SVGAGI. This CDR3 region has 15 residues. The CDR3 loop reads CASSSRRTVNTEAFF. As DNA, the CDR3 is TGTGCCAGCAGTTCCCGAAGGACAGTAAACACTGAAGCTTTCTTT.

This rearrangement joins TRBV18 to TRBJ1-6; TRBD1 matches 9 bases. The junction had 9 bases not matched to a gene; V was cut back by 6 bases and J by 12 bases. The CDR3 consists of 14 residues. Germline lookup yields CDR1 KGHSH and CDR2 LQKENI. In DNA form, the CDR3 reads TGTGCCAGCTCGCCCGGGACAGGGAGCCTACCCCTCCACTTT. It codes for CASSPGTGSLPLHF.

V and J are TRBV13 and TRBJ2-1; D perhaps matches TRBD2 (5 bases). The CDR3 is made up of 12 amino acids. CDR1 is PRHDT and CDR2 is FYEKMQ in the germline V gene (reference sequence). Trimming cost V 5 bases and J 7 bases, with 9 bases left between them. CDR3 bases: TGTGCCAGCAGCACCAGGAGGAATGAGCAGTTCTTC. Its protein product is CASSTRRNEQFF.

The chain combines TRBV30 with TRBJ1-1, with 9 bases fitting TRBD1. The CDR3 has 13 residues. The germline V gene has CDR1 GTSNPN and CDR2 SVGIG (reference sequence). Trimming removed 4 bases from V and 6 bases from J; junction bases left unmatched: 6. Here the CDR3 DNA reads TGTGCCTGGAACGCGGACAGGGGATCTGAAGCTTTCTTT. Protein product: CAWNADRGSEAFF.

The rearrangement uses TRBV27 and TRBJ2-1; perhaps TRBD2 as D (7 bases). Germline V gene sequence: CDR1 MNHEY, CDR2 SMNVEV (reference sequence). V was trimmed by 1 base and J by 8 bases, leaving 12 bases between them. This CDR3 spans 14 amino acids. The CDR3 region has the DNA TGTGCCAGCAGTTTATTGGGGGGGCTTGATGAGCAGTTCTTC. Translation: CASSLLGGLDEQFF.

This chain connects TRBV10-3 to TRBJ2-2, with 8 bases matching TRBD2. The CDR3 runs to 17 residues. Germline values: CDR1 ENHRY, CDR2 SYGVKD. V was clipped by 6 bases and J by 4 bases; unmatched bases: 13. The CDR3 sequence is CAIRGTPGLVATGELFF. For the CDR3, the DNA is TGTGCCATCAGAGGCACTCCGGGACTAGTTGCCACCGGGGAGCTGTTTTTT.

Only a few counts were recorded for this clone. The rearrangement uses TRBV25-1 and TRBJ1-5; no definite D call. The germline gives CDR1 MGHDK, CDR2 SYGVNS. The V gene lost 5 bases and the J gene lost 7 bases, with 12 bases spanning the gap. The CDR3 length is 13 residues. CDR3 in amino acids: CASSPPCVQPQHF. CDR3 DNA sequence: TGTGCCAGCAGTCCCCCGTGTGTGCAGCCCCAGCATTTT. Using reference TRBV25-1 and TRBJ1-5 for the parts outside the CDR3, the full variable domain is EADIYQTPRYLVIGTGKKITLECSQTMGHDKMYWYQQDPGMELHLIHYSYGVNSTEKGDLSSESTVSRIRTEHFPLTLESARPSHTSQYLCASSPPCVQPQHFGDGTRLSIL.

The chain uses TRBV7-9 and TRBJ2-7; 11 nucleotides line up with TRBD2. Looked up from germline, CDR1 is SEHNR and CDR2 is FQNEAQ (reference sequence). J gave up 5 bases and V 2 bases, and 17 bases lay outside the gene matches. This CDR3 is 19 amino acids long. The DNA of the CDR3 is TGTGCCAGCAGCTTACGAAGACTAGCGGGATCTACTAAGGGGGACGAGCAGTACTTC. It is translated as CASSLRRLAGSTKGDEQYF. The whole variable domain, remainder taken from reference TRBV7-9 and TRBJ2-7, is DTGVSQNPRHKITKRGQNVTFRCDPISEHNRLYWYRQTLGQGPEFLTYFQNEAQLEKSRLLSDRFSAERPKGSFSTLEIQRTEQGDSAMYLCASSLRRLAGSTKGDEQYFGPGTRLTVT.

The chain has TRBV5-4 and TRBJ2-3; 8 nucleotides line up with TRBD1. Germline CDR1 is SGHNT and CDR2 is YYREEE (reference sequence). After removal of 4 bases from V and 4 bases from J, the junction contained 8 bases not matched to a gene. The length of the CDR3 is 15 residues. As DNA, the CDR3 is TGTGCCAGCAGCCCTCGGTTGACAGGGGCAGATACGCAGTATTTT. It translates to CASSPRLTGADTQYF.